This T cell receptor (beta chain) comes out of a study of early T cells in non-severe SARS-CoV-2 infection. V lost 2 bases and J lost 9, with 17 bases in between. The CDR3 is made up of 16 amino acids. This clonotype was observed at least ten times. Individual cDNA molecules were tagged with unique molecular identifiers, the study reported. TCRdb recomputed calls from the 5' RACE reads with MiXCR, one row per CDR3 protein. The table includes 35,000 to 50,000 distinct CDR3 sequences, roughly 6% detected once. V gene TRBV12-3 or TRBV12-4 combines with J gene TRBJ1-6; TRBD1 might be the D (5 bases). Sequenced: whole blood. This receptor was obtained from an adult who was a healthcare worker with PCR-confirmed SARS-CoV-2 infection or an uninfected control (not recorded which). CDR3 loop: CASSLRGFASSSPLHF. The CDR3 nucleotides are TGTGCCAGCAGTTTACGGGGGTTTGCAAGTAGTTCACCCCTCCACTTT.